Shown below are 11 T cell receptor beta chains from a single sample sequenced in a study of T cell clones after liver transplantation. Clones were sequenced by immunoSEQ multiplex PCR, and TCRdb holds only the in-frame ones, with some missing. Found here are about 7,400 clones, 80% of them singletons; the top ten hold approximately 40%. The sequencing used CD8+ T cells from blood, collected before liver transplant. The source of these receptors is a human donor who received a liver transplant.

This clone came up once. CDR3 sequence: CSVLQARGGYTF. The CDR3 DNA is TGCAGCGTCCTACAAGCCAGGGGTGGCTACACCTTC. This chain connects TRBV29-1 to TRBJ1-2; tentatively, D is TRBD1 (6 bases). V was cut by 6 bases and J by 7 bases, with 15 bases left in between. The germline V gene has CDR1 SQVTM and CDR2 ANQGSEA. This CDR3 has 12 amino acids. The complete variable domain, with remaining parts taken from reference TRBV29-1 and TRBJ1-2, reads SAVISQKPSRDICQRGTSLTIQCQVDSQVTMMFWYRQQPGQSLTLIATANQGSEATYESGFVIDKFPISRPNLTFSTLTVSNMSPEDSSIYLCSVLQARGGYTFGSGTRLTVV.

The rearrangement links TRBV4-1 to TRBJ1-1, with D perhaps TRBD1 (5 bases). Trimming left V 1 base short and J 7 bases short, with 13 bases between. The V gene's germline CDR1 is MGHRA and CDR2 YSYEKL. The CDR3 extends over 14 amino acids. CDR3 in DNA: TGCGCCAGCAGCCAAGTGGGGTCGGGGGTTGAAGCTTTCTTT. Translated, it gives CASSQVGSGVEAFF.

This chain uses TRBV29-1 with TRBJ1-2, with a tentative D call TRBD1 (6 bases). There are 13 residues in the CDR3. V was cut by 7 bases and J by 3 bases, with 15 bases left in between. The germline gives CDR1 SQVTM, CDR2 ANQGSEA. DNA of the CDR3: TGCAGCGCCGGCGGGGGGGCCGACTATGGCTACACCTTC. It is translated as CSAGGGADYGYTF. Complete variable domain (other parts from reference TRBV29-1 and TRBJ1-2): SAVISQKPSRDICQRGTSLTIQCQVDSQVTMMFWYRQQPGQSLTLIATANQGSEATYESGFVIDKFPISRPNLTFSTLTVSNMSPEDSSIYLCSAGGGADYGYTFGSGTRLTVV.

This clone was found a few times. The chain carries TRBV9 and TRBJ1-6, with D perhaps TRBD1 (5 bases). Germline values: CDR1 SGDLS, CDR2 YYNGEE. The CDR3 loop spans 13 amino acids. The V end was cut by 3 bases, the J end by 12 bases, with 13 bases between. The CDR3 here is CASSERQREPLHF. CDR3 nucleotide sequence: TGTGCCAGCAGCGAAAGACAGCGGGAACCCCTCCACTTT.

The chain is built from TRBV4-1 and TRBJ2-3; TRBD2 is a possible D gene (5 bases). V was shortened by 4 bases and J by 5 bases, with 13 bases between the two germline ends. The CDR3 consists of 14 residues. CDR1 MGHRA and CDR2 YSYEKL come from the germline V gene. The CDR3 is CASSLRNREDTQYF. The CDR3 DNA reads as TGCGCCAGCAGCCTTAGGAATCGGGAAGATACGCAGTATTTT.

This chain links TRBV6-1 with TRBJ1-2, with a weak D call TRBD1 (6 bases). The V gene's germline CDR1 is MNHNS and CDR2 SASEGT. The CDR3 is made up of 17 amino acids. The V end lost 1 base, the J end lost 9 bases, and 24 bases lay between the germline ends. DNA for the CDR3: TGTGCCAGCAGTGAAGAGGTGACAGGCCCTATCTTGGGTAGCTACACCTTC. Residues: CASSEEVTGPILGSYTF.

The chain links TRBV5-4 to TRBJ2-7; the match to TRBD1 covers 8 bases. V was clipped by 0 bases and J by 6 bases; unmatched bases: 11. This CDR3 has 16 amino acids. Germline lookup yields CDR1 SGHNT and CDR2 YYREEE (reference sequence). As DNA, the CDR3 is TGTGCCAGCAGCTTGGGGACAGGGAGTATGGTTCGCGAGCAGTACTTC. It codes for CASSLGTGSMVREQYF. The whole variable domain, filled in from reference TRBV5-4 and TRBJ2-7, reads ETGVTQSPTHLIKTRGQQVTLRCSSQSGHNTVSWYQQALGQGPQFIFQYYREEENGRGNFPPRFSGLQFPNYSSELNVNALELDDSALYLCASSLGTGSMVREQYFGPGTRLTVT.

This chain connects TRBV28 to TRBJ2-7, with 12 bases aligning to TRBD2. The V gene's germline CDR1 is MDHEN and CDR2 SYDVKM. Unmatched junction bases numbered 10, after V lost 4 bases and J lost 3 bases. The CDR3 sequence is 17 residues long. CDR3 coding DNA: TGTGCCAGCAGTTCCCTGTTAACTAGCGGGGGGATCTACGAGCAGTACTTC. The encoded protein is CASSSLLTSGGIYEQYF.

The chain is built from TRBV7-8 and TRBJ2-1; 8 bases map to TRBD2. J lost 0 bases, V lost 1 base, and 5 bases had no gene match. The germline V gene has CDR1 SGHVS and CDR2 FQNEAQ. The CDR3 extends over 17 amino acids. The DNA for the CDR3 is TGTGCCAGCAGCTTAGTAGCTAGCGGGTTCTCCTACAATGAGCAGTTCTTC. Amino acids: CASSLVASGFSYNEQFF.

CDR3 coding DNA: TGTGCCAGCAGCTTCGGGGGGGTGAATGAGCAGTTCTTC. The encoded protein is CASSFGGVNEQFF. This chain uses TRBV5-4 with TRBJ2-1; 8 positions agree with TRBD2. This CDR3 is 13 amino acids long. CDR1 and CDR2 from the germline V gene are SGHNT and YYREEE (reference sequence). The ends lost 2 bases at V and 7 bases at J; junction bases unmatched: 2.

The chain joins TRBV19 to TRBJ2-3, with a tentative D call TRBD2 (5 bases). The CDR3 covers 16 residues. The V end was cut by 1 base, the J end by 3 bases, with 14 bases between. In germline, CDR1 is LNHDA, CDR2 SQIVND (reference sequence). The CDR3 region is CASSIGVGDVTDTQYF. In nucleotides, the CDR3 is TGTGCCAGTAGTATAGGAGTCGGGGATGTAACAGATACGCAGTATTTT.